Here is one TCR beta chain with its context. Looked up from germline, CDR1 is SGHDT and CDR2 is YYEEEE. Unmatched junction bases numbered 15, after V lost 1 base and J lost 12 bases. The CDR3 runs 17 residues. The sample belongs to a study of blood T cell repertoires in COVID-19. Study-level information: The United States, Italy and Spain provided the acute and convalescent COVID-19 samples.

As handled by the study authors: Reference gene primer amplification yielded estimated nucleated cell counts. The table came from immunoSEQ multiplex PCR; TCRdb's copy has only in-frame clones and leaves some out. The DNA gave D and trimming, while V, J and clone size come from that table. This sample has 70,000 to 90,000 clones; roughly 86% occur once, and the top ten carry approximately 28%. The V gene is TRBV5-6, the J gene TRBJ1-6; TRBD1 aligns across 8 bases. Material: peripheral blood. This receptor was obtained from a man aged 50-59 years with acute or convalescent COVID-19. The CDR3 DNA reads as TGTGCCAGCAGCTTGAATGTCTTCGGGACAGGTCCGCTACCCCTCCACTTT. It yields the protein CASSLNVFGTGPLPLHF.